Below, 20 T cell receptor beta chains from the same sample are listed, as sequenced in a study of blood T cell repertoires in COVID-19 (dated by TCRdb to 2018 to 2021). The protocol used for the library was the immunoSEQ multiplex PCR assay. This immuneACCESS table, as held by TCRdb, lists in-frame sequences with V and J called but not all clones. Of the missing ones, under half trace to an unresolved V gene in checked studies; the others have no known cause. For this sample there are tens of thousands of clones; around 90% appear just once. Approximately 12% of the sample goes to the ten largest clones. The specimen sequenced was peripheral blood. The origin of the receptors is a human donor in a cohort sampled during active COVID-19. The donor label of this sample is uncertain.

The chain joins TRBV12-3 or TRBV12-4 to TRBJ2-3; TRBD1 agrees at 8 bases. Trimming at V came to 6 bases and at J to 5 bases, leaving 4 bases not matched to a gene. The CDR3 extends over 13 amino acids. The CDR3 sequence is CASRLTGGDTQYF. The DNA for the CDR3 is TGTGCCAGCAGACTAACAGGGGGAGATACGCAGTATTTT.

V and J are TRBV29-1 and TRBJ2-5; 13 bases align to TRBD2. There are 14 residues in the CDR3. Unmatched junction bases numbered 7, after V lost 7 bases and J lost 5 bases. Germline CDR1 is SQVTM and CDR2 is ANQGSEA. The CDR3, as DNA: TGCAGCGCAAGACGGACTAGCGGGAGTGAGACCCAGTACTTC. Translated: CSARRTSGSETQYF.

The chain recombines TRBV29-1 with TRBJ1-5; tentative D call: TRBD1 (6 bases). The CDR3 is 15 residues long. Germline V CDR1 and CDR2: SQVTM, ANQGSEA. V was trimmed by 6 bases and J by 6 bases, leaving 21 bases between them. The CDR3 loop is CSVRTAGALGQPQHF. The DNA for the CDR3 is TGCAGCGTGCGAACGGCGGGGGCTCTCGGTCAGCCCCAGCATTTT. The complete variable domain, with remaining parts taken from reference TRBV29-1 and TRBJ1-5, reads SAVISQKPSRDICQRGTSLTIQCQVDSQVTMMFWYRQQPGQSLTLIATANQGSEATYESGFVIDKFPISRPNLTFSTLTVSNMSPEDSSIYLCSVRTAGALGQPQHFGDGTRLSIL.

This clone has only one observation. The chain uses TRBV5-4 and TRBJ1-2, with 11 bases lining up with TRBD1. Germline V CDR1 and CDR2: SGHNT, YYREEE (reference sequence). This CDR3 contains 17 residues. V shed 4 bases, J shed 5 bases, and the junction held 13 bases outside the gene matches. The CDR3 is CASSPDRGLGPLYGYTF. For the CDR3, the DNA is TGTGCCAGCAGCCCGGACAGGGGGCTAGGCCCGTTATATGGCTACACCTTC.

The chain links TRBV7-9 to TRBJ2-5; 10 bases fit TRBD1. The CDR3 loop spans 18 amino acids. CDR1 and CDR2 from the germline V gene are SEHNR and FQNEAQ (reference sequence). V gave up 1 base and J gave up 5 bases; unmatched junction bases: 13. CDR3: CASSLDTYPTGGEETQYF. CDR3 DNA: TGTGCCAGCAGCTTAGACACCTACCCGACAGGGGGCGAGGAGACCCAGTACTTC.

This chain joins TRBV2 and TRBJ2-7, with TRBD2 identical over 11 bases. Germline V gives CDR1 SNHLY, CDR2 FYNNEI. This CDR3 region has 14 residues. V shed 7 bases and J 9 bases; nucleotides not matched to a gene: 11. CDR3 residues: CASKPGLAAEGQYF. CDR3 nucleotides: TGTGCCAGCAAACCGGGACTAGCGGCAGAGGGGCAGTACTTC. Full variable domain (outside the CDR3, taken from reference TRBV2 and TRBJ2-7): EPEVTQTPSHQVTQMGQEVILRCVPISNHLYFYWYRQILGQKVEFLVSFYNNEISEKSEIFDDQFSVERPDGSNFTLKIRSTKLEDSAMYFCASKPGLAAEGQYFGPGTRLTVT.

This clone has a handful of counts. The chain is built from TRBV7-9 and TRBJ2-1; TRBD2 matches at 7 bases. V lost 2 bases, J lost 4 bases, and 5 bases stayed unmatched. This CDR3 comprises 15 residues. Germline CDR1 is SEHNR and CDR2 is FQNEAQ (reference sequence). CDR3 in DNA: TGTGCCAGCAGCTTACTGGCTAGCGGTTACAATGAGCAGTTCTTC. Its protein is CASSLLASGYNEQFF.

The chain combines TRBV28 with TRBJ2-4; 9 nucleotides line up with TRBD2. Germline values: CDR1 MDHEN, CDR2 SYDVKM. Losses at the gene ends were 6 bases for V and 2 bases for J; bases not matched to a gene: 5. The CDR3 runs to 15 residues. In DNA, the CDR3 is TGTGCCAGCAGGAATGCGGGAGGGACCAAAAACATTCAGTACTTC. It yields the protein CASRNAGGTKNIQYF.

This sequence joins TRBV5-8 and TRBJ2-3; TRBD2 is a possible D gene (5 bases). The V gene lost 7 bases and the J gene lost 0 bases, with 9 bases spanning the gap. The CDR3 runs 13 residues. Germline V gives CDR1 SGHTS, CDR2 YDEGEE. CDR3 bases: TGTGCCAGCGAGGGCTGGAGCACAGATACGCAGTATTTT. As protein: CASEGWSTDTQYF.

J is TRBJ2-1 and V is TRBV6-6; the D gene is possibly TRBD2 (6 bases). CDR1 MNHNY and CDR2 SVGAGI come from the germline V gene (reference sequence). This CDR3 has 13 residues. V lost 2 bases, J lost 7 bases, and 9 bases lay in between. The CDR3 reads CASSYTGDNEQFF. The DNA for the CDR3 is TGTGCCAGCAGTTACACGGGAGATAATGAGCAGTTCTTC.

The V and J genes are TRBV4-2 and TRBJ1-2, with 8 bases identical to TRBD1. The CDR3 is 13 amino acids. Germline values: CDR1 LGHNA, CDR2 YNFKEQ. With 3 bases clipped from V and 8 bases from J, the junction kept 5 bases outside the gene matches. CDR3: CASSHRGQAGYTF. CDR3 bases: TGTGCCAGCAGCCACCGGGGACAGGCGGGCTACACCTTC.

The rearrangement joins TRBV7-9 to TRBJ2-2, with D unclear. CDR3 size: 14 residues. The germline V gene encodes CDR1 SEHNR and CDR2 FQNEAQ (reference sequence). The germline V and J ends were trimmed by 8 bases and 1 base, with 11 bases remaining between them. The CDR3 coding sequence is TGTGCCAGCTCCGGTGGTCTGAACACCGGGGAGCTGTTTTTT. Its protein is CASSGGLNTGELFF.

The chain recombines TRBV20-1 with TRBJ1-1; no reliable D call. Germline V CDR1 and CDR2: DFQATT, SNEGSKA (reference sequence). The CDR3 is 11 amino acids. Between the trimmed V and J ends, which lost 2 bases and 6 bases, there was a span of 7 bases. The CDR3 nucleotides are TGCAGTGCTAGAAGGGAGTCTGAAGCTTTCTTT. Amino acid sequence: CSARRESEAFF.

The chain is built from TRBV6-5 and TRBJ2-7, with D possibly matching TRBD2 (5 bases). The germline V and J ends were trimmed by 0 bases and 3 bases, with 6 bases remaining between them. This CDR3 contains 13 residues. The germline gives CDR1 MNHEY, CDR2 SVGAGI. DNA for the CDR3: TGTGCCAGCAGTTACTCTCGGGACTACGAGCAGTACTTC. Translation: CASSYSRDYEQYF.

This clone was counted a single time. The V call is TRBV5-1, the J call TRBJ1-2, with D tentatively TRBD1 (5 bases). Per germline, CDR1 SGHRS and CDR2 YFSETQ. The CDR3 runs to 17 residues. V lost 0 bases and J 5 bases, leaving 20 bases between the germline ends. The CDR3 DNA is TGCGCCAGCAGCTTGGATGGCGGGGCAGGGATCGGGTATGGCTACACCTTC. Encoded protein: CASSLDGGAGIGYGYTF.

The V gene is TRBV6-6, the J gene TRBJ2-2; 8 bases align to TRBD1. V was clipped by 6 bases and J by 7 bases; unmatched bases: 4. The CDR3 is made up of 13 amino acids. Germline V CDR1 and CDR2: MNHNY, SVGAGI (reference sequence). CDR3 residues: CASSRGLVGELFF. The CDR3 DNA reads as TGTGCCAGCAGCAGGGGGCTCGTCGGGGAGCTGTTTTTT.

This clone was counted once. This chain uses TRBV5-1 with TRBJ2-2, with D perhaps matching TRBD2 (5 bases). The CDR3 consists of 13 residues. Germline V gene lookup returns CDR1 SGHRS and CDR2 YFSETQ. Trimming pared 3 bases from V and 7 bases from J, leaving 10 bases between. The CDR3, as DNA: TGCGCCAGCAGCTGGACGGGGAGCGGGGAGCTGTTTTTT. Translating gives CASSWTGSGELFF.

The chain links TRBV18 to TRBJ2-1; possible D gene TRBD1, 6 bases. V was shortened by 0 bases and J by 3 bases, with 12 bases between the two germline ends. The CDR3 length is 16 residues. CDR1 KGHSH and CDR2 LQKENI come from the germline V gene. Here the CDR3 DNA reads TGTGCCAGCTCACCACCGTCACAGGGCTTCTACAATGAGCAGTTCTTC. Translation: CASSPPSQGFYNEQFF.

This clone was detected only once. The rearrangement links TRBV2 to TRBJ1-5; D is undetermined. Germline values: CDR1 SNHLY, CDR2 FYNNEI. The CDR3 has 13 amino acids. Trimming shortened V by 3 bases and J by 7 bases, and 10 bases separated the two germline ends. The CDR3 loop is CASSEGAGQPQHF. CDR3 nucleotide sequence: TGTGCCAGCAGTGAGGGAGCTGGGCAGCCCCAGCATTTT.

J is TRBJ1-2 and V is TRBV29-1; weak D call: TRBD1 (5 bases). Trimming took 4 bases from V and 2 from J, leaving 8 bases between them. CDR1 and CDR2 (germline): SQVTM, ANQGSEA. The CDR3 contains 12 residues. CDR3 bases: TGCAGCGTTGGACAGATGAACTATGGCTACACCTTC. Amino acids: CSVGQMNYGYTF.